This T cell receptor (beta chain) originates from a study of cytomegalovirus exposure and HLA in healthy donors. The PCR was carried out with 60 Vbeta primers and 13 Jbeta primers. Study processing details: The authors later counted 70 million to 80 million unique TCR beta chains, 9 million to 12 million of them shared. The protocol was immunoSEQ multiplex PCR, while the TCRdb copy is restricted to in-frame clones and leaves out a portion. V and J calls and clone size are as listed in that table; D and trimming were resolved from the DNA. The listing contains approximately 47,000 clones. Findings of the study overall: Follow-up analysis found HLA locus-dependent TCR association rates, highest for DRB1 and lowest for HLA-C.

Comment on this clone: Its cognate antigen is unknown.

The receptor's source is a male donor in good health and CMV-seronegative. The specimen was PBMCs.

CDR3 amino acids: CASSIDRGATGELFF. The CDR3 DNA reads TGTGCCAGTAGTATAGATCGGGGGGCCACCGGGGAGCTGTTTTTT. V and J are TRBV19 and TRBJ2-2, with D maybe TRBD2 (7 bases). Germline V lookup: CDR1 LNHDA, CDR2 SQIVND (reference sequence). The CDR3 spans 15 residues. V lost 0 bases, J lost 4 bases, and 9 bases lay in between.